This is a list of T cell receptor beta chains from one sample in a study of T cell responses to AZD1222 COVID-19 vaccine. The protocol was immunoSEQ multiplex PCR, while the TCRdb copy is restricted to in-frame clones and leaves out a portion. The sample holds more than 90,000 clones; around 89% are singletons and the top ten take less than 4%. The source material was peripheral blood, sampled 28 days after the second AZD1222 dose. The source is an adult who received the AZD1222 COVID-19 vaccine. Each CDR3 is given without its conserved first and last residue.

j_call,v_call,cdr3_aa
TRBJ2-7,TRBV6-2/TRBV6-3,ASSYSPEGPYEQY
TRBJ2-1,TRBV4-3,ASSQGDRGRDEQF
TRBJ2-5,TRBV5-4,ASSLGTTIQETQY
TRBJ1-2,TRBV9,ASSVEKGEITNYGYT
TRBJ2-7,TRBV6-5,ASSRDLGTYEQY
TRBJ1-2,TRBV5-6,ASSIQTGVVYGYT
TRBJ1-3,TRBV19,ASSWTTVRGNTIY
TRBJ1-2,TRBV27,ASSLRTTWGGANIYGYT
TRBJ1-1,TRBV7-9,ASSLREGDTEAF
TRBJ2-1,TRBV7-8,ASSKTSGVPSSYNEQF
TRBJ1-1,TRBV7-3,ASSLQQGAATEAF
TRBJ1-1,TRBV19,ASTLTLSLWNTEAF
TRBJ1-2,TRBV4-1,ASSPQTDAGGSNGYT
TRBJ2-2,TRBV11-2,ASSLDLGELF
TRBJ1-2,TRBV30,AWSVLGLGSRGYT
TRBJ1-5,TRBV27,ASSFQGGVYQPQH